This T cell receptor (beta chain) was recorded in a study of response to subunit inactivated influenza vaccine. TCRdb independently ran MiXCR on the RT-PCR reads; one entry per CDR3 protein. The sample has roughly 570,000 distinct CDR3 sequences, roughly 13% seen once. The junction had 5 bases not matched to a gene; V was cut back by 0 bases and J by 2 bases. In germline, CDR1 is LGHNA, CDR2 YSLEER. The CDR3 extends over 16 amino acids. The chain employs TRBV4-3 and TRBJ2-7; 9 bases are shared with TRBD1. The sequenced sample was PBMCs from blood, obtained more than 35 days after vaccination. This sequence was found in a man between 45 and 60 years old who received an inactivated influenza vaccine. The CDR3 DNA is TGCGCCAGCAGCCAAGATCGTTGGACAGGGGCCTACGAGCAGTACTTC. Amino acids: CASSQDRWTGAYEQYF.